This section outlines one T cell receptor beta chain sequence together with its context. Antigen unknown. These data originate in a study of Ad26.COV2.S vaccination and SARS-CoV-2 variants. Looking at the study overall: Intramuscular Ad26.COV2.S doses were given once or twice, 56 days apart.

Treatment of the sample: roughly 18 received Ad26.COV2.S at low or high dose, single or two shots; roughly five received placebo; per-sample allocation not given. Specimen acquisition occurred on day 63 following the initial vaccine or placebo injection. SARS-CoV-2 spike from the Wuhan strain was encoded by the vaccine, an Ad26 vector. Findings and caveats of the study: It was reported that spike-specific CD8+ and CD4+ T cell responses were substantially broad after vaccination.

The CDR3 is 16 amino acids. The germline V gene encodes CDR1 SNHLY and CDR2 FYNNEI. Trimming took 5 bases from V and 5 from J; bases not matched to a gene: 12. Libraries were prepared by immunoSEQ multiplex PCR; TCRdb keeps only in-frame clonotypes and omits some of them. Among around 320,000 clones listed, 85% were seen once. The source was peripheral blood, collected in a trial of Ad26.COV2.S vaccine versus placebo. This clonotype was sampled from a person between 18 and 65 years old who received the Ad26.COV2.S COVID-19 vaccine or a placebo. V gene TRBV2 combines with J gene TRBJ1-5, with TRBD1 matching over 7 bases. The DNA of the CDR3 is TGTGCCAGCAGTTCCTCCAGGGGGTCGTTGGATCAGCCCCAGCATTTT. Its protein product is CASSSSRGSLDQPQHF.